What follows are 10 T cell receptor beta chains derived from one specimen sequenced in a study of cytomegalovirus exposure and HLA in healthy donors. With 60 Vbeta and 13 Jbeta primers, the PCR was carried out. Assay: immunoSEQ multiplex PCR; the TCRdb copy retains only in-frame clones and omits some. The profile shows under 200,000 clones, less than 80% of them singletons. The sample consisted of PBMCs. These receptors were obtained from a man aged 35 to 55 in good health and CMV-seronegative.

The chain employs TRBV7-8 and TRBJ1-5; D is unresolved. Germline V CDR1 and CDR2: SGHVS, FQNEAQ. The CDR3 has 15 residues. Trimming shortened V by 1 base and J by 2 bases, and 9 bases separated the two germline ends. This chain's CDR3 is CASSLGSSGNQPQHF. The CDR3 DNA reads as TGTGCCAGCAGCTTAGGGTCCTCGGGCAATCAGCCCCAGCATTTT.

The gene calls are TRBV25-1 and TRBJ1-2; perhaps TRBD1 as D (5 bases). Trimming removed 8 bases from V and 6 bases from J, with 10 bases in between. CDR3 size: 11 residues. Germline CDR1 MGHDK, CDR2 SYGVNS. The DNA for the CDR3 is TGTGCCAGCGGGGACTTCCATGGCTACACCTTC. Protein product: CASGDFHGYTF.

J is TRBJ2-7 and V is TRBV11-2, with D maybe TRBD1 (6 bases). Looked up from germline, CDR1 is SGHAT and CDR2 is FQNNGV. The V end was cut by 4 bases, the J end by 1 base, with 11 bases between. The CDR3 spans 14 residues. The CDR3 DNA reads as TGTGCCAGCAGCTCCATACAGGGTTCCTACGAGCAGTACTTC. Translated: CASSSIQGSYEQYF. The variable domain in full, with the rest retrieved from reference TRBV11-2 and TRBJ2-7, is EAGVAQSPRYKIIEKRQSVAFWCNPISGHATLYWYQQILGQGPKLLIQFQNNGVVDDSQLPKDRFSAERLKGVDSTLKIQPAKLEDSAVYLCASSSIQGSYEQYFGPGTRLTVT.

V and J are TRBV5-4 and TRBJ2-3; TRBD2 agrees at 8 bases. Germline V gene data show CDR1 as SGHNT and CDR2 as YYREEE (reference sequence). Trimming cost V 3 bases and J 2 bases; bases outside gene matches: 8. The CDR3 covers 16 residues. CDR3 in DNA: TGTGCCAGCAGCTCCCAACTAGCGGTAATCACAGATACGCAGTATTTT. Translating it yields CASSSQLAVITDTQYF.

The rearrangement uses TRBV18 and TRBJ1-3; D is unclear. In germline, CDR1 is KGHSH, CDR2 LQKENI. The V gene lost 1 base and the J gene lost 2 bases, with 12 bases spanning the gap. The CDR3 covers 16 residues. CDR3 coding DNA: TGTGCCAGCTCACCACGTGGGGAGGTAGCTGGAAACACCATATATTTT. Its protein is CASSPRGEVAGNTIYF.

The chain links TRBV11-3 to TRBJ2-3, with 7 bases fitting TRBD1. The CDR3 loop spans 15 amino acids. V lost 8 bases and J lost 0; bases outside the gene matches: 8. Per the germline V gene, CDR1 is SGHNT and CDR2 is YENEEA. This CDR3 is CASGPRTGSTDTQYF. Written as DNA, the CDR3 is TGTGCCAGCGGACCAAGGACAGGTAGCACAGATACGCAGTATTTT. The variable domain in full, completed from reference TRBV11-3 and TRBJ2-3, reads EAGVVQSPRYKIIEKKQPVAFWCNPISGHNTLYWYLQNLGQGPELLIRYENEEAVDDSQLPKDRFSAERLKGVDSTLKIQPAELGDSAVYLCASGPRTGSTDTQYFGPGTRLTVL.

This rearrangement joins TRBV7-2 to TRBJ2-7; 8 bases line up with TRBD2. CDR1 is SGHTA and CDR2 is FQGNSA in the germline V gene. The CDR3 is made up of 15 amino acids. The V segment lost 0 bases and the J segment 5 bases; nucleotides outside the gene matches: 6. The CDR3 bases are TGTGCCAGCAGCTTAGCGGGAGGACTAGCCCACGAGCAGTACTTC. It translates to CASSLAGGLAHEQYF. The full variable domain, its missing parts supplied by reference TRBV7-2 and TRBJ2-7, is GAGVSQSPSNKVTEKGKDVELRCDPISGHTALYWYRQSLGQGLEFLIYFQGNSAPDKSGLPSDRFSAERTGGSVSTLTIQRTQQEDSAVYLCASSLAGGLAHEQYFGPGTRLTVT.

The chain is built from TRBV28 and TRBJ2-7, with TRBD1 as a possible D gene (6 bases). V was pared by 5 bases and J by 2 bases, with 13 bases between. Germline V gives CDR1 MDHEN, CDR2 SYDVKM. The CDR3 is made up of 14 amino acids. CDR3 DNA: TGTGCCAGCAGTACTCCGGGACAACCCTACGAGCAGTACTTC. Its protein is CASSTPGQPYEQYF.

The genes are TRBV7-9 and TRBJ1-5; 7 positions agree with TRBD1. The junction had 9 bases not matched to a gene; V was cut back by 5 bases and J by 2 bases. The length of the CDR3 is 16 residues. CDR1 and CDR2 (germline): SEHNR, FQNEAQ (reference sequence). CDR3 loop: CASSLTGTARNQPQHF. In DNA form, the CDR3 reads TGTGCCAGCAGCCTAACCGGGACAGCTCGCAATCAGCCCCAGCATTTT. Variable domain in full (rest from reference TRBV7-9 and TRBJ1-5): DTGVSQNPRHKITKRGQNVTFRCDPISEHNRLYWYRQTLGQGPEFLTYFQNEAQLEKSRLLSDRFSAERPKGSFSTLEIQRTEQGDSAMYLCASSLTGTARNQPQHFGDGTRLSIL.

The chain employs TRBV7-8 and TRBJ2-1; D may be TRBD1 (5 bases). Germline V gives CDR1 SGHVS, CDR2 FQNEAQ. Trimming left V 3 bases short and J 7 bases short, with 16 bases between. The CDR3 has 15 amino acids. DNA of the CDR3: TGTGCCAGCAGCTTCTTTGGGGCCCAGGTGAATGAGCAGTTCTTC. It specifies CASSFFGAQVNEQFF.